This T cell receptor beta chain was found in a study of T cells in narcolepsy. The wider study: Healthy controls were enrolled alongside patients with narcolepsy type 1 or type 2. Regarding the study as a whole: Reportedly, autoreactive clonotypes were serially detected in patients' blood but not controls'.

This clone was recorded once. The antigen is not known. V lost 10 bases to trimming and J lost 4 bases; unmatched junction nucleotides: 11. This CDR3 has 14 amino acids. Germline lookup yields CDR1 MDHEN and CDR2 SYDVKM. Some clones are missing from TCRdb's copy, which holds only in-frame ones; the method was immunoSEQ multiplex PCR. The table includes tens of thousands of clones, 87% detected once. The chain recombines TRBV28 with TRBJ2-3; 7 nucleotides agree with TRBD2. The sequencing sample was made of CD45RA- memory CD4+ T cells from PBMCs. The sequence was collected from a human donor with narcolepsy. CDR3: CATLASGIADTQYF. In DNA form, the CDR3 reads TGTGCCACCCTGGCTAGCGGAATAGCAGATACGCAGTATTTT.